These 13 T cell receptor beta chains originate from one sample sequenced in a study of CD8+ T cells in alopecia areata. Documented treatment: oral pan-JAK inhibitor, 5-10 mg twice daily. The sequencing template was cDNA reverse transcribed from extracted RNA. Some clones are missing from TCRdb's copy, which holds only in-frame ones; the method was immunoSEQ multiplex PCR. The sample shows over 150,000 clones, 50% to 65% of them seen only once. The sample consisted of CD8+ T cells sorted from blood, taken at week 24, from a patient treated with tofacitinib. These receptors were taken from a human donor with alopecia areata.

The chain employs TRBV4-3 and TRBJ1-2; a possible D gene is TRBD1 (5 bases). V dropped 0 bases and J dropped 8 bases, with 16 bases sitting between them. This CDR3 has 15 residues. Germline values: CDR1 LGHNA, CDR2 YSLEER. DNA for the CDR3: TGCGCCAGCAGCCAAGACCCGGGACTAGAAGCGGGCTACACCTTC. Translation: CASSQDPGLEAGYTF.

The table lists this clone with a few counts. The chain links TRBV19 to TRBJ1-1, with unresolved D. The CDR3 length is 13 residues. CDR1 is LNHDA, CDR2 SQIVND, per germline (reference sequence). V was cut by 3 bases and J by 3 bases, with 8 bases left in between. The CDR3 DNA sequence: TGTGCCAGTAGTATTCCGGACTACACTGAAGCTTTCTTT. It translates to CASSIPDYTEAFF.

The table lists this clone with a few counts. This sequence joins TRBV5-1 and TRBJ2-7; possible D gene TRBD2, 6 bases. In germline, CDR1 is SGHRS, CDR2 YFSETQ. CDR3 length: 14 amino acids. The germline V and J ends were trimmed by 0 bases and 6 bases, with 13 bases remaining between them. The CDR3 region is CASSLAGGGSEQYF. CDR3 coding DNA: TGCGCCAGCAGCTTGGCCGGGGGAGGTAGCGAGCAGTACTTC.

This clone came up once. The chain joins TRBV13 to TRBJ2-7; 10 nucleotides match TRBD1. This CDR3 region has 14 residues. Germline lookup yields CDR1 PRHDT and CDR2 FYEKMQ (reference sequence). The junction had 3 bases not matched to a gene; V was cut back by 5 bases and J by 2 bases. CDR3 amino acids: CASSPGQGTYEQYF. The CDR3 DNA sequence: TGTGCCAGCAGCCCGGGACAGGGGACCTACGAGCAGTACTTC.

This clone was counted a few times. The chain links TRBV27 to TRBJ2-3; tentatively, D is TRBD2 (5 bases). Germline CDR1 is MNHEY and CDR2 is SMNVEV (reference sequence). This CDR3 region has 14 residues. V dropped 3 bases and J dropped 4 bases, with 11 bases sitting between them. The CDR3 region is CASSFSEAADTQYF. The CDR3 DNA reads as TGTGCCAGCAGTTTCTCGGAGGCCGCAGATACGCAGTATTTT.

V usage is TRBV30 and J usage is TRBJ2-2; 10 bases map to TRBD1. In germline, CDR1 is GTSNPN, CDR2 SVGIG (reference sequence). The CDR3 sequence is 13 residues long. The V gene end was trimmed by 8 bases and the J gene end by 5 bases; junction bases not matched to a gene: 5. CDR3 sequence: CAGGTGETGELFF. In DNA form, the CDR3 reads TGTGCCGGGGGGACAGGGGAAACCGGGGAGCTGTTTTTT.

This clone was picked up a small number of times. The rearrangement joins TRBV6-1 to TRBJ2-5; possibly TRBD1 for D (6 bases). V lost 9 bases and J lost 6, with 11 bases in between. The CDR3 runs to 11 residues. Looked up from germline, CDR1 is MNHNS and CDR2 is SASEGT. The DNA for the CDR3 is TGTGCCAGTGTGCAGGGGAAGACCCAGTACTTC. Residues: CASVQGKTQYF.

The chain has TRBV30 and TRBJ1-6; weak D call: TRBD1 (5 bases). With 0 bases removed from V and 8 bases from J, the gap between germline ends came to 8 bases. CDR1 and CDR2 (germline): GTSNPN, SVGIG (reference sequence). There are 13 residues in the CDR3. CDR3 sequence (DNA): TGTGCCTGGAGTGTACAGGACGATTCACCCCTCCACTTT. Amino acid sequence: CAWSVQDDSPLHF.

This chain connects TRBV13 to TRBJ1-1; 7 positions agree with TRBD1. The CDR3 contains 14 residues. The V segment lost 5 bases and the J segment 2 bases; nucleotides outside the gene matches: 5. Germline-derived CDR1 and CDR2 are PRHDT and FYEKMQ (reference sequence). CDR3 coding DNA: TGTGCCAGCAGCGCCAACAGGGGAAACACTGAAGCTTTCTTT. This sequence encodes CASSANRGNTEAFF.

This clone has only one observation. The rearrangement joins TRBV9 to TRBJ2-7; D is unclear. Germline V lookup: CDR1 SGDLS, CDR2 YYNGEE. Trimming took 4 bases from V and 0 from J, leaving 14 bases between them. The CDR3 consists of 15 residues. DNA of the CDR3: TGTGCCAGCAGCCCGGCAGAGGAGACCTCCTACGAGCAGTACTTC. It specifies CASSPAEETSYEQYF.

The chain recombines TRBV30 with TRBJ1-1; possible D gene TRBD1, 5 bases. The V and J ends lost 0 bases and 5 bases respectively, with 13 bases between them. Per the germline V gene, CDR1 is GTSNPN and CDR2 is SVGIG (reference sequence). The CDR3 extends over 14 amino acids. In nucleotides, the CDR3 is TGTGCCTGGAGTGTACGAGGTGGGGGGACTGAAGCTTTCTTT. Translating gives CAWSVRGGGTEAFF.

This clone appeared a few times. The gene calls are TRBV27 and TRBJ2-5; 9 nucleotides align to TRBD1. Germline lookup yields CDR1 MNHEY and CDR2 SMNVEV (reference sequence). Trimming removed 5 bases from V and 5 bases from J; junction bases left unmatched: 3. CDR3 length: 13 amino acids. The CDR3 coding sequence is TGTGCCAGCAGTCAGACAGGGGGGGAGACCCAGTACTTC. Its protein is CASSQTGGETQYF.

The V gene is TRBV10-2, the J gene TRBJ2-7; no clear D gene. CDR3 length equals 13 residues. The V end lost 2 bases, the J end lost 6 bases, and 11 bases lay between the germline ends. The germline V gene encodes CDR1 WSHSY and CDR2 SAAADI. CDR3 sequence (DNA): TGCGCCAGCAGTGAGGGTGTGAGCTCCGAGCAGTACTTC. Translated, it gives CASSEGVSSEQYF.